These T cell receptor beta chains were read from a single sample in a study of cytomegalovirus exposure and HLA in healthy donors. TCRdb keeps only in-frame clones here, not all; method: immunoSEQ multiplex PCR. The sample has some 150,000 clones, more than 70% seen once. The specimen sequenced was PBMCs. Receptors were obtained from a male donor in good health and CMV-seronegative. Each CDR3 is given with its conserved first and last residue. A D gene is named only where the DNA matches it firmly. Clone size is not always given. Where it is, it says once, few, many or a class for expanded clones.

CDR3 DNA: TGTGCCAGCACCATAGGGACTGCCGGTGGGGAGACCCAGTACTTC; CDR3 protein: CASTIGTAGGETQYF; D gene: -; J gene: TRBJ2-5; V gene: TRBV2; clone size: once
CDR3 DNA: TGCGCCAGCAGCCTAGGGGCGGGAACTGAAGCTTTCTTT; CDR3 protein: CASSLGAGTEAFF; D gene: -; J gene: TRBJ1-1; V gene: TRBV4-3; clone size: few
CDR3 DNA: TGTGCCAGCAGTGAATTCCTAGCGGGGTCCAGTGAGCAGTTCTTC; CDR3 protein: CASSEFLAGSSEQFF; D gene: TRBD2; J gene: TRBJ2-1; V gene: TRBV2; clone size: -
CDR3 DNA: TGTGCCAGCAATCCGGGACAGGGGGCCTATGGCTACACCTTC; CDR3 protein: CASNPGQGAYGYTF; D gene: TRBD1; J gene: TRBJ1-2; V gene: TRBV6-1; clone size: once
CDR3 DNA: TGTGCCTGGAGTGTACTAGGGAGGGCTTTCTTT; CDR3 protein: CAWSVLGRAFF; D gene: -; J gene: TRBJ1-1; V gene: TRBV30; clone size: -
CDR3 DNA: TGCGCCAGCAGCGGACAGGGGTTGACCGGGGAGCTGTTTTTT; CDR3 protein: CASSGQGLTGELFF; D gene: TRBD1; J gene: TRBJ2-2; V gene: TRBV5-1; clone size: -
CDR3 DNA: TGTGCCAGCTCACCTAATTCCCCGGATACGCAGTATTTT; CDR3 protein: CASSPNSPDTQYF; D gene: -; J gene: TRBJ2-3; V gene: TRBV18; clone size: -
CDR3 DNA: TGTGCCAGCAGCCCACCGGACAGGGGAGGCTACGAGCAGTACTTC; CDR3 protein: CASSPPDRGGYEQYF; D gene: TRBD1; J gene: TRBJ2-7; V gene: TRBV7-8; clone size: -
CDR3 DNA: TGTGCCAGCAGCGTTGACCCAGGGGGCATTGGCGGGGAGCTGTTTTTT; CDR3 protein: CASSVDPGGIGGELFF; D gene: TRBD1; J gene: TRBJ2-2; V gene: TRBV5-6; clone size: -
CDR3 DNA: TGTGCCAGCAGCCAAGGACGGGAAGCGGGGGGTTCAGATACGCAGTATTTT; CDR3 protein: CASSQGREAGGSDTQYF; D gene: TRBD2; J gene: TRBJ2-3; V gene: TRBV4-2; clone size: -
CDR3 DNA: TGTGCCAGCACCGGTGGGCAGAATGCTTTCTTT; CDR3 protein: CASTGGQNAFF; D gene: -; J gene: TRBJ1-1; V gene: TRBV25-1; clone size: few
CDR3 DNA: TGTGCCAGCAGCTTTTCGGGTCAGCCCCAGCATTTT; CDR3 protein: CASSFSGQPQHF; D gene: -; J gene: TRBJ1-5; V gene: TRBV7-8; clone size: -
CDR3 DNA: TGTGCCAGCCGAAACCGAGCTCATGAAAAACTGTTTTTT; CDR3 protein: CASRNRAHEKLFF; D gene: -; J gene: TRBJ1-4; V gene: TRBV27; clone size: -
CDR3 DNA: TGTGCCAGCAGTGGGACTCTCTATGGCTACACCTTC; CDR3 protein: CASSGTLYGYTF; D gene: -; J gene: TRBJ1-2; V gene: TRBV2; clone size: -
CDR3 DNA: TGTGCCAGCAGCGGGCCGGGACAGGGGGAGACCCAGTACTTC; CDR3 protein: CASSGPGQGETQYF; D gene: TRBD1; J gene: TRBJ2-5; V gene: TRBV9; clone size: -
CDR3 DNA: TGCAGCGTTGAAGAACCCTCGGACACAGCAACTAATGAAAAACTGTTTTTT; CDR3 protein: CSVEEPSDTATNEKLFF; D gene: -; J gene: TRBJ1-4; V gene: TRBV29-1; clone size: -
CDR3 DNA: TGTGCCAGCAGACCTGGACAGGGCGAGGTTGAAGCTTTCTTT; CDR3 protein: CASRPGQGEVEAFF; D gene: TRBD1; J gene: TRBJ1-1; V gene: TRBV6-5; clone size: few
CDR3 DNA: TGTGCCAGCAGTTACTCCTACAGGGAGCACACTGAAGCTTTCTTT; CDR3 protein: CASSYSYREHTEAFF; D gene: -; J gene: TRBJ1-1; V gene: TRBV6-5; clone size: -
CDR3 DNA: TGTGCCAGCAGTTACGGCGGGACAGCCCCCTACGAGCAGTACTTC; CDR3 protein: CASSYGGTAPYEQYF; D gene: -; J gene: TRBJ2-7; V gene: TRBV6-5; clone size: -
CDR3 DNA: TGTGCCAGCAGTATTGGGGGGGTCTACGAGCAGTACTTC; CDR3 protein: CASSIGGVYEQYF; D gene: TRBD2; J gene: TRBJ2-7; V gene: TRBV27; clone size: -
CDR3 DNA: TGTGCCAGCAGGCTGGGCACAGGGCGGACTGAAGCTTTCTTT; CDR3 protein: CASRLGTGRTEAFF; D gene: -; J gene: TRBJ1-1; V gene: TRBV6-6; clone size: -
CDR3 DNA: TGTGCCAGCAGTGATACAGGCACAGATACGCAGTATTTT; CDR3 protein: CASSDTGTDTQYF; D gene: -; J gene: TRBJ2-3; V gene: TRBV6-1; clone size: -
CDR3 DNA: TGTGCCAGCAGCACCAGGGTCGGACTAGAAAAAGGGGGGGTCCCGTATTTT; CDR3 protein: CASSTRVGLEKGGVPYF; D gene: -; J gene: TRBJ2-3; V gene: TRBV7-2; clone size: once
CDR3 DNA: TGTGCCAGCAGCGCAGGGTTGGGGCAAGAGACCCAGTACTTC; CDR3 protein: CASSAGLGQETQYF; D gene: -; J gene: TRBJ2-5; V gene: TRBV11-2; clone size: -
CDR3 DNA: TGTGCCAGCAGGACCTATGGGACAGGGGGGGAGACCCAGTACTTC; CDR3 protein: CASRTYGTGGETQYF; D gene: TRBD1; J gene: TRBJ2-5; V gene: TRBV2; clone size: once
CDR3 DNA: TGTGCCAGCAGCTTACTAGGCACTGAAGCTTTCTTT; CDR3 protein: CASSLLGTEAFF; D gene: -; J gene: TRBJ1-1; V gene: TRBV7-6; clone size: once
CDR3 DNA: TGTGCCAGCAGTTCGCACCGACTAGCGGGGGCCTACAATGAGCAGTTCTTC; CDR3 protein: CASSSHRLAGAYNEQFF; D gene: TRBD2; J gene: TRBJ2-1; V gene: TRBV27; clone size: few
CDR3 DNA: TGTGCCTGGAGTCCATCGACAGGTTCCGCTTTCTTT; CDR3 protein: CAWSPSTGSAFF; D gene: -; J gene: TRBJ1-1; V gene: TRBV30; clone size: -
CDR3 DNA: TGTGCCAGCAGGGTGGGACACCTAAACACTGAAGCTTTCTTT; CDR3 protein: CASRVGHLNTEAFF; D gene: -; J gene: TRBJ1-1; V gene: TRBV6-1; clone size: few
CDR3 DNA: TGTGCCAGCAGCTTAGATAGTTGGCGGGGGAAGAGCACAGATACGCAGTATTTT; CDR3 protein: CASSLDSWRGKSTDTQYF; D gene: TRBD2; J gene: TRBJ2-3; V gene: TRBV11-2; clone size: -
CDR3 DNA: TGTGCCAGTAGTATACGACAGGCTCAGGATTATGGCTACACCTTC; CDR3 protein: CASSIRQAQDYGYTF; D gene: -; J gene: TRBJ1-2; V gene: TRBV19; clone size: -
CDR3 DNA: TGTGCCAGCACGCAGTATAGCAATCAGCCCCAGCATTTT; CDR3 protein: CASTQYSNQPQHF; D gene: -; J gene: TRBJ1-5; V gene: TRBV6-1; clone size: -
CDR3 DNA: TGTGCCAGCGGACCCAGGGGGGAATACGAGCAGTACTTC; CDR3 protein: CASGPRGEYEQYF; D gene: -; J gene: TRBJ2-7; V gene: TRBV13; clone size: -
CDR3 DNA: TGTGCCAGCGCTAGCGGGGGAAGGGACGAGCAGTACTTC; CDR3 protein: CASASGGRDEQYF; D gene: TRBD2; J gene: TRBJ2-7; V gene: TRBV5-4; clone size: -
CDR3 DNA: TGTGCCAGCAGCCGCTATGGCTCTGGAAACACCATATATTTT; CDR3 protein: CASSRYGSGNTIYF; D gene: -; J gene: TRBJ1-3; V gene: TRBV6-5; clone size: -
CDR3 DNA: TGTGCCAGCAGCTTTTCACGGTCTGGACAGGGGGCCGGAACCTTC; CDR3 protein: CASSFSRSGQGAGTF; D gene: TRBD1; J gene: TRBJ1-2; V gene: TRBV7-9; clone size: -
CDR3 DNA: TGTGCCAGCTCACCTCCAGGGGATCAGCCCCAGCATTTT; CDR3 protein: CASSPPGDQPQHF; D gene: -; J gene: TRBJ1-5; V gene: TRBV18; clone size: -
CDR3 DNA: TGTGCCAGCAGCCAAGAAGAGGGACTAGCGAGCACAGATACGCAGTATTTT; CDR3 protein: CASSQEEGLASTDTQYF; D gene: TRBD2; J gene: TRBJ2-3; V gene: TRBV4-2; clone size: -
CDR3 DNA: TGCAGCGTTAAACGGCAAGAGACCCAGTACTTC; CDR3 protein: CSVKRQETQYF; D gene: -; J gene: TRBJ2-5; V gene: TRBV29-1; clone size: few
CDR3 DNA: TGTGCCAGCAGCTTACTGGGGGGGCCGGGAGATACGCAGTATTTT; CDR3 protein: CASSLLGGPGDTQYF; D gene: -; J gene: TRBJ2-3; V gene: TRBV7-2; clone size: -
CDR3 DNA: TGTGCCAGCAGCAAAAGGTTCCGGGGGAGCGGGGACAAAGCTCGGTACTTC; CDR3 protein: CASSKRFRGSGDKARYF; D gene: -; J gene: TRBJ2-7; V gene: TRBV21-1; clone size: -
CDR3 DNA: TGTGCCAGCAGCTATTCAGGGGGAGAGCAGTTCTTC; CDR3 protein: CASSYSGGEQFF; D gene: TRBD1; J gene: TRBJ2-1; V gene: TRBV7-9; clone size: -
CDR3 DNA: TGTGCCAGCAGCCCCCGAGGTCCCGAGCGAAACACCATATATTTT; CDR3 protein: CASSPRGPERNTIYF; D gene: -; J gene: TRBJ1-3; V gene: TRBV7-9; clone size: few
CDR3 DNA: TGCAGCGTTGAGAGGGGGCGGATGACTGAAGCTTTCTTT; CDR3 protein: CSVERGRMTEAFF; D gene: TRBD1; J gene: TRBJ1-1; V gene: TRBV29-1; clone size: -
CDR3 DNA: TGTGCCAGTAGTGGGCGTCCTAATGAAAAACTGTTTTTT; CDR3 protein: CASSGRPNEKLFF; D gene: -; J gene: TRBJ1-4; V gene: TRBV19; clone size: few
CDR3 DNA: TGTGCCAGCAGTTTACAACGGGGAAATGGCTACACCTTC; CDR3 protein: CASSLQRGNGYTF; D gene: -; J gene: TRBJ1-2; V gene: TRBV27; clone size: -
CDR3 DNA: TGTGCCAGCTCACCAGTGGCAGGCCGGAGCACAGATACGCAGTATTTT; CDR3 protein: CASSPVAGRSTDTQYF; D gene: -; J gene: TRBJ2-3; V gene: TRBV18; clone size: -
CDR3 DNA: TGTGCCAGCAGCCCACAGGGGGCCCCGGGGCAGTTCTTC; CDR3 protein: CASSPQGAPGQFF; D gene: TRBD1; J gene: TRBJ2-1; V gene: TRBV7-2; clone size: -
CDR3 DNA: TGTGCCAGCAGTTACGAGGCCGTTACCTACGAGCAGTACTTC; CDR3 protein: CASSYEAVTYEQYF; D gene: -; J gene: TRBJ2-7; V gene: TRBV6-6; clone size: -
CDR3 DNA: TGTGCCAGCAGCTGGGACAGGAGCAATCAGCCCCAGCATTTT; CDR3 protein: CASSWDRSNQPQHF; D gene: TRBD1; J gene: TRBJ1-5; V gene: TRBV5-8; clone size: -
CDR3 DNA: TGTGCCTGGAACAGGGCACTAGCCGGGGAGCTGTTTTTT; CDR3 protein: CAWNRALAGELFF; D gene: -; J gene: TRBJ2-2; V gene: TRBV30; clone size: -
CDR3 DNA: TGTGCCAGCAGCTTGGGTCCGGGGGGGGGTAACACTGAAGCTTTCTTT; CDR3 protein: CASSLGPGGGNTEAFF; D gene: -; J gene: TRBJ1-1; V gene: TRBV5-4; clone size: -
CDR3 DNA: TGTGCCAGCAGCCCGTGGGACAGCCTAAACTATGGCTACACCTTC; CDR3 protein: CASSPWDSLNYGYTF; D gene: TRBD1; J gene: TRBJ1-2; V gene: TRBV7-2; clone size: -